This TCR beta chain emerged from a study of T-cell memory formation after mild COVID-19. TCRdb reprocessed the 5' RACE reads via MiXCR and lists one record per CDR3 protein. The data hold fewer than 110,000 distinct CDR3 sequences, with over 13% observed a single time. Of note for this clonotype: Its target is not known.

Study conclusions and caveats: Still unconfirmed is whether the second-wave clones peaking on day 37 recognized SARS-CoV-2. The appearance of some responding clones in pre-infection memory suggested that cross-reactive memory joined. Clones which contracted sat mainly in CM and EM if CD4+, and in EMRA if CD8+.

The CDR3 is 15 amino acids. Germline V gives CDR1 MNHEY, CDR2 SVGAGI. V lost 4 bases and J 0 bases, leaving 9 bases between the germline ends. The receptor comes from a young man who had mild COVID-19 (a few samples of this study predate the infection). Cell type and time point are not known. Material: PBMCs or a T cell subset sorted from them (not recorded which). The chain uses TRBV6-5 and TRBJ1-4; D might be TRBD1 (6 bases). Here the CDR3 DNA reads TGTGCCAGCAGTTCCAACAGGGCAACTAATGAAAAACTGTTTTTT. Amino acids: CASSSNRATNEKLFF.